The clone carrying this T cell receptor (beta chain) was seen a single time. Its antigen is unidentified. The record originates from a study of blood T cells in healthy people across ages. Using a J-beta primer mix together with a sample-barcoded 5' primer, a second PCR was run for about 6 to 11 cycles. TCRdb reanalysed the 5' RACE reads using MiXCR and keeps one entry per CDR3 protein. The data hold almost 1 million distinct CDR3 sequences, with just over 50% observed a single time. Study-level findings and limits: Because donor CMV status was unknown, expanded clonotype changes were possibly confounded.

Germline V gene sequence: CDR1 SGHTA, CDR2 FQGNSA. The CDR3 is 14 residues long. Trimming cost V 5 bases and J 5 bases, with 15 bases left between them. Sequencing was carried out using blood. The source of this sequence is a woman aged 55-69 years in good health. The chain joins TRBV7-2 to TRBJ1-1, with D unclear. This CDR3 is CASSRTVPETEAFF. CDR3 DNA: TGTGCCAGCAGCCGGACCGTACCTGAGACTGAAGCTTTCTTT.